The T cell receptor beta chain under discussion was sequenced for a study of CD8+CD57+ T cells in acquired aplastic anemia. This CDR3 has 15 amino acids. Trimming took 6 bases from V and 3 from J; bases not matched to a gene: 7. CDR1 and CDR2 (germline): SGHTA, FQGNSA. Sequencing was done on patients that had shown CD8+CD57+ cell expansion by flow cytometry. Genomic DNA, serving as template, underwent TCR beta VDJ and CDR3 profiling. TCRdb independently ran MiXCR on the reads; one entry per CDR3 protein. Here the sample spans 180,000 or so distinct CDR3 sequences, 55% to 65% being singletons. The sequence was collected from a human donor with aplastic anemia. V and J are TRBV7-2 and TRBJ2-7; TRBD2 matches 11 bases. Sequencing was performed on sorted CD4+, CD8+, or CD8+CD57+ T cells (not recorded which) from PBMCs. The CDR3 loop is CASSHGTSGHYEQYF. DNA of the CDR3: TGTGCCAGCAGTCACGGGACTAGCGGCCACTACGAGCAGTACTTC.